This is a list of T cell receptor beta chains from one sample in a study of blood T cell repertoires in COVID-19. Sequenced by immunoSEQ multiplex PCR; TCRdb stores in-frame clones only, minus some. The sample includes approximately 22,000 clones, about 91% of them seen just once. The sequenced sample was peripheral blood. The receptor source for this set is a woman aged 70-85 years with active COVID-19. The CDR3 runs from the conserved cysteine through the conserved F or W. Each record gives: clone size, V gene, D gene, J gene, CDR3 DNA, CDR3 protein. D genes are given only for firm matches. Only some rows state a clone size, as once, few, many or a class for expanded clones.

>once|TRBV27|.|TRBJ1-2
TGTGCCAGCAGTCTCAGGGGTTATGGCTACACCTTC
CASSLRGYGYTF
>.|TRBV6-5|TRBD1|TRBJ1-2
TGTGCCAGCAGTCCTCAGGGGGCCACTAGCTATGGCTACACCTTC
CASSPQGATSYGYTF
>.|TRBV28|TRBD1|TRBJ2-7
TGTGCCAGCAAAAGGACAGGGACCTACGAGCAGTACTTC
CASKRTGTYEQYF
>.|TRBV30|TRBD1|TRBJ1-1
TGTGCCTGGAGTGCCCAGGGGGTCCGGAACACTGAAGCTTTCTTT
CAWSAQGVRNTEAFF
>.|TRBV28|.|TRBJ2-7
TGTGCCAGCAGTTTGGGCTTTAGAGACTACGAGCAGTACTTC
CASSLGFRDYEQYF
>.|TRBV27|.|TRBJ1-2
TGTGCCAGCAGCCCATTCGGACAGCCGAGGGGCTACACCTTC
CASSPFGQPRGYTF
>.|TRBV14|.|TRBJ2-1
TGTGCCAGCAGCCAACGACTCGCTTCCAATGAGCAGTTCTTC
CASSQRLASNEQFF
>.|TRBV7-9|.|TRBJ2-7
TGTGCCAGCAGCCCCCAGGACAGTTCCTACGAGCAGTACTTC
CASSPQDSSYEQYF
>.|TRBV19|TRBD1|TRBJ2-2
TGTGCCAGTAGTAAGGGACAGGGGGCTGGGACCGGGGAGCTGTTTTTT
CASSKGQGAGTGELFF
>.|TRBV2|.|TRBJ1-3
TGTGCCAGCAGGGCGTTCGGGGGAAACACCATATATTTT
CASRAFGGNTIYF
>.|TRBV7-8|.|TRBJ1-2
TGTGCCAGCAGCTTAAAGAGTTTGAGCTATGGCTACACCTTC
CASSLKSLSYGYTF
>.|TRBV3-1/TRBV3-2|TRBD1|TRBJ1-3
TGTGCCAGCAGCCTAGGACAGGGTGGAAACACCATATATTTT
CASSLGQGGNTIYF
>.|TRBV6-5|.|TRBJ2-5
TGTGCCAGCAGTTCGGGGGTCAGGGTAGAGACCCAGTACTTC
CASSSGVRVETQYF
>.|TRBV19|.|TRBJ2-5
TGTGCCAGCGGCCCCGGGAGCTCAGAGACCCAGTACTTC
CASGPGSSETQYF
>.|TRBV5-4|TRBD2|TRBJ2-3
TGTGCCAGCAGCTATAGGATCGGGACTAGCAGGGCAGATACGCAGTATTTT
CASSYRIGTSRADTQYF
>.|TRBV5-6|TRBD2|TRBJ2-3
TGTGCCAGCAGCTTGTTAGCGGGAGCCTCAATCGCAGATACGCAGTATTTT
CASSLLAGASIADTQYF
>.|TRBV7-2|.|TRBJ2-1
TGTGCCAGCAGCTTCTACGTGGTGGGCACTGGTGAGCAGTTCTTC
CASSFYVVGTGEQFF
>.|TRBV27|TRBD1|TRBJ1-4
TGTGCCAGCAGCCCTCAGACAGGGAGGTGGGAAAAACTGTTTTTT
CASSPQTGRWEKLFF
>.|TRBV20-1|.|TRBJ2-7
TGCAGTGCTAGTTGGGACTTCTCCTACGAGCAGTACTTC
CSASWDFSYEQYF
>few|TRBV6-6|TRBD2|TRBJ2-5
TGTGCCAGCTCCCGGACTAGCGGGAGATCAGAGACCCAGTACTTC
CASSRTSGRSETQYF
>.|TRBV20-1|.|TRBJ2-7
TGCAGTGCCGTCTATACCGAGCAGTACTTC
CSAVYTEQYF
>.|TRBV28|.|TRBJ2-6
TGTGCCAGCGGTCAAATCGGCTCTGGGGCCAACGTCCTGACTTTC
CASGQIGSGANVLTF
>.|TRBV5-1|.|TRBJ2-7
TGCGCCAGCAGCCTGGGACTCTACCTTATGAACGAGCAGTACTTC
CASSLGLYLMNEQYF
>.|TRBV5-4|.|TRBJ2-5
TGTGCCAGCAGCTTGGCGCCAGAAGAGACCCAGTACTTC
CASSLAPEETQYF
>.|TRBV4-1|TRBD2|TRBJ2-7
TGCGCCAGCAGCCGCCCGGGACTAGCGGGAGAGATCGAGCAGTACTTC
CASSRPGLAGEIEQYF
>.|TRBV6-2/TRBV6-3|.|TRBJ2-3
TGTGCCAGCAGTTACCACCGGGGTGGGCCTAGCGTCCGCCTGAGGACAGATACGCAGTATTTT
CASSYHRGGPSVRLRTDTQYF
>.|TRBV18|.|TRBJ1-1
TGTGCCAGCTCACTGAGGACAGTGGTCACTGAAGCTTTCTTT
CASSLRTVVTEAFF
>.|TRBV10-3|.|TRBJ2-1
TGTGCCATCAGTTCCGGAGGAACGCCCAATGAGCAGTTCTTC
CAISSGGTPNEQFF
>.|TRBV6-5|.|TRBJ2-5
TGTGCCAGCGGCTCCTCAGGGTACTACCAAGAGACCCAGTACTTC
CASGSSGYYQETQYF
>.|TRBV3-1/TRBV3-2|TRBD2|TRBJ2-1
TGTGCCAGCAGCCCCCCGACGGGACTAGCTGTTGGGAATGAGCAGTTCTTC
CASSPPTGLAVGNEQFF
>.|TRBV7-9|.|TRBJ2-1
TGTGCCAGCAGCCCATGGGACTCCCGGCGGAATGAGCAGTTCTTC
CASSPWDSRRNEQFF
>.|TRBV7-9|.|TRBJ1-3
TGTGCCAGCAGCTTAGGGGGCAGGGCTGTTACTGGAAACACCATATATTTT
CASSLGGRAVTGNTIYF
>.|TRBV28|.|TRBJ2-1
TGTGCCAGCAGGGGCCAGACTAGGAAGGCCAATGAGCAGTTCTTC
CASRGQTRKANEQFF
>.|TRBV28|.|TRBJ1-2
TGTGCCAGCAGTTTGGGGCCCGGGGGGCTTGCAGGGGTAGCGGGCTACACCTTC
CASSLGPGGLAGVAGYTF
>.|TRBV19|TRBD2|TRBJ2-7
TGTGCCAGTAGTATCCCGGGACTAGCAGGCGTAAACGAGCAGTACTTC
CASSIPGLAGVNEQYF
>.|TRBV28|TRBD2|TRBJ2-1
TGTGCCAGCAGTTCCCCTCTCCATAGCGGGAGGGCCCTCAATGAGCAGTTCTTC
CASSSPLHSGRALNEQFF
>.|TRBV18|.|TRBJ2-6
TGTGCCAGCTCACCGATAGCTATCGAACGCTCTGGGGCCAACGTCCTGACTTTC
CASSPIAIERSGANVLTF
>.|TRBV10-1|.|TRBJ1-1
TGCGCCAGCAGTGTCGAAATGACAGCAAACACTGAAGCTTTCTTT
CASSVEMTANTEAFF
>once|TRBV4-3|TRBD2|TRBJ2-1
TGCGCCAGCAGCCAAGTAGCAGCGGGAGTCCCTCTCGAGCAGTTCTTC
CASSQVAAGVPLEQFF
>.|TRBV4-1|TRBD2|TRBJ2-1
TGCGCCAGCAGCCAAGGAGGGAGTAGAGCGGGAGGATACAATGAGCAGTTCTTC
CASSQGGSRAGGYNEQFF
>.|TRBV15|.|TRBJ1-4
TGTGCCACCAGCAGAGATCCCAGGGGTAATGAAAAACTGTTTTTT
CATSRDPRGNEKLFF
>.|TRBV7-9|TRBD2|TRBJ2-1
TGTGCCAGCAGCCGAGGACTAGCGGGTAATGAGCAGTTCTTC
CASSRGLAGNEQFF
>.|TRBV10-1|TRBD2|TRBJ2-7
TGCGCCAGCAGTGAGTCGATAGGACTAGCGGACGAGCAGTACTTC
CASSESIGLADEQYF
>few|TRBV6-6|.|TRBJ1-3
TGTGCCAGCAGTTTCGGCGGCTCTGGAAACACCATATATTTT
CASSFGGSGNTIYF
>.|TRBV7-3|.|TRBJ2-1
TGTGCCAGCAGCCAGGCCCAGTACAATGAGCAGTTCTTC
CASSQAQYNEQFF
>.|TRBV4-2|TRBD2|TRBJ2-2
TGTGCCAGCAGCCAATCTACTAGCGGGAGCACCGGGGAGCTGTTTTTT
CASSQSTSGSTGELFF
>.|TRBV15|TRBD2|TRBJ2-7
TGTGCCACCAGGGCCGGGACTAGCGGGTACTACGAGCAGTACTTC
CATRAGTSGYYEQYF
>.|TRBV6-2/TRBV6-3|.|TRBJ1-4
TGTGCCAGCAGTTACTCGATCCACAGGGACGATGTTGAGGAAAAACTGTTTTTT
CASSYSIHRDDVEEKLFF
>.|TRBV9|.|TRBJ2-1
TGTGCCAGCAGCGCCGGGACTGGGGATGAGCAGTTCTTC
CASSAGTGDEQFF
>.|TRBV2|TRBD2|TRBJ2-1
TGTGCCAGCGGGGGACTAGGGGGGAACAATGAGCAGTTCTTC
CASGGLGGNNEQFF
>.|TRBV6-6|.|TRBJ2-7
TGTGCCACCGGTCAAGCCGACGAGCAGTACTTC
CATGQADEQYF
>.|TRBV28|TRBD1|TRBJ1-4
TGTGCCAGCAGTAACAGGGGCATGGGTGAAAAACTGTTTTTT
CASSNRGMGEKLFF
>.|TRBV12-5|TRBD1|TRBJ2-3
TGTGCTAGTGGTTCACTTGGACAGGGGGTTGCAGATACGCAGTATTTT
CASGSLGQGVADTQYF
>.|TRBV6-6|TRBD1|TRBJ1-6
TGTGCCGGGAGACAGGGGGCGGCTTCACCCCTCCACTTT
CAGRQGAASPLHF
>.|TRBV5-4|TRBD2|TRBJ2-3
TGTGCCAGCAGCTTCAAGCGGGAGCTTGCAGATACGCAGTATTTT
CASSFKRELADTQYF